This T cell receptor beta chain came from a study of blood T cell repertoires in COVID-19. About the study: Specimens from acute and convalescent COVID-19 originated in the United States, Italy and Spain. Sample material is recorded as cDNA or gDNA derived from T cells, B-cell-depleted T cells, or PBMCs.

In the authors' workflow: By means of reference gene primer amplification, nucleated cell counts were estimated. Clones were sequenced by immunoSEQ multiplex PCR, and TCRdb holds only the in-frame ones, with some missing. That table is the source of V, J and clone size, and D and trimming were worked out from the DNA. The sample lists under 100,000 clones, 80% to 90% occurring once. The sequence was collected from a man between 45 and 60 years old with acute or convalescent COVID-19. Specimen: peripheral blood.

In DNA, the CDR3 is TGTGCCAGTATCTCTGGGGACACCTACAATGAGCAGTTCTTC. Translation gives CASISGDTYNEQFF. This rearrangement joins TRBV19 to TRBJ2-1; D is perhaps TRBD1 (6 bases). V lost 7 bases and J lost 2, with 12 bases in between. CDR1 is LNHDA and CDR2 is SQIVND in the germline V gene (reference sequence). The CDR3 contains 14 residues.